The 21 T cell receptor beta chains reported below all come from one sample, sequenced in a study of CD8+ T cells in alopecia areata. Treatment here: oral pan-JAK inhibitor, 5-10 mg twice daily. cDNA reverse transcribed from extracted RNA served as the sequencing template. Libraries were prepared by immunoSEQ multiplex PCR; TCRdb keeps only in-frame clonotypes and omits some of them. In the table there are roughly 200,000 clones, roughly three fifths of which are singletons. The source material was CD4+ T cells sorted from blood, sampled at week 4, from a patient treated with tofacitinib. These receptors were collected from a human donor with alopecia areata.

This sequence joins TRBV30 and TRBJ1-5, with unresolved D. V dropped 1 base and J dropped 1 base, with 11 bases sitting between them. Germline loops: CDR1 GTSNPN, CDR2 SVGIG (reference sequence). CDR3 size: 15 residues. CDR3: CAWSGGLASNQPQHF. CDR3 DNA sequence: TGTGCCTGGAGTGGCGGCCTTGCGAGCAATCAGCCCCAGCATTTT. Variable domain in full (rest from reference TRBV30 and TRBJ1-5): SQTIHQWPATLVQPVGSPLSLECTVEGTSNPNLYWYRQAAGRGLQLLFYSVGIGQISSEVPQNLSASRPQDRQFILSSKKLLLSDSGFYLCAWSGGLASNQPQHFGDGTRLSIL.

V and J are TRBV29-1 and TRBJ1-2, with D possibly TRBD1 on 5 matching bases. The CDR3 is made up of 11 amino acids. The V end lost 7 bases, the J end lost 3 bases, and 9 bases lay between the germline ends. Germline V CDR1 and CDR2: SQVTM, ANQGSEA. The CDR3 spells CSAGGDYGYTF. CDR3 nucleotide sequence: TGCAGCGCCGGGGGAGACTATGGCTACACCTTC.

V gene TRBV30 combines with J gene TRBJ2-7; D not certain. CDR1 is GTSNPN and CDR2 is SVGIG in the germline V gene (reference sequence). Trimming pared 1 base from V and 3 bases from J, leaving 13 bases between. This CDR3 spans 14 amino acids. The CDR3 DNA reads TGTGCCTGGAGTGCCTTCGGCGAGTACTACGAGCAGTACTTC. Amino acids: CAWSAFGEYYEQYF.

The chain recombines TRBV5-1 with TRBJ2-1; D gene uncertain. The CDR3 consists of 15 residues. V was trimmed by 4 bases and J by 0 bases, leaving 11 bases between them. Germline loops: CDR1 SGHRS, CDR2 YFSETQ. The CDR3 DNA sequence: TGCGCCAGCAGCCAAGACACGAGCTCCTACAATGAGCAGTTCTTC. This codes for CASSQDTSSYNEQFF.

The chain employs TRBV11-2 and TRBJ2-1; a possible D gene is TRBD1 (6 bases). The ends were cut back, 0 bases at V and 3 bases at J, with 9 bases in the middle. Germline V CDR1 and CDR2: SGHAT, FQNNGV. This CDR3 spans 15 amino acids. The CDR3 DNA reads as TGTGCCAGCAGCTTAGAGGGGGCAAGCTACAATGAGCAGTTCTTC. Residues: CASSLEGASYNEQFF.

The chain uses TRBV5-1 and TRBJ2-5; D is perhaps TRBD1 (6 bases). The CDR3 is 15 residues long. Germline lookup yields CDR1 SGHRS and CDR2 YFSETQ. V lost 0 bases, J lost 2 bases, and 11 bases lay in between. The CDR3 reads CASSLGTGRQETQYF. CDR3 bases: TGCGCCAGCAGCTTGGGAACAGGGAGACAAGAGACCCAGTACTTC. The full variable domain, completed using reference TRBV5-1 and TRBJ2-5, is KAGVTQTPRYLIKTRGQQVTLSCSPISGHRSVSWYQQTPGQGLQFLFEYFSETQRNKGNFPGRFSGRQFSNSRSEMNVSTLELGDSALYLCASSLGTGRQETQYFGPGTRLLVL.

The chain employs TRBV30 and TRBJ2-5; 10 bases align to TRBD2. Trimming took 7 bases from V and 6 from J; bases not matched to a gene: 8. The CDR3 loop spans 13 amino acids. The germline V gene encodes CDR1 GTSNPN and CDR2 SVGIG (reference sequence). The CDR3 DNA sequence: TGTGCCTCCGCCGGGACTAGCGTGCAGACCCAGTACTTC. Translation gives CASAGTSVQTQYF.

This sequence joins TRBV10-3 and TRBJ2-5; D is undetermined. V was trimmed by 9 bases and J by 2 bases, leaving 13 bases between them. The germline V gene encodes CDR1 ENHRY and CDR2 SYGVKD. CDR3 length: 13 amino acids. CDR3 DNA sequence: TGTGCCATTAATCGGGCGACGCAAGAGACCCAGTACTTC. Its protein product is CAINRATQETQYF.

This rearrangement joins TRBV5-1 to TRBJ2-5; 10 bases line up with TRBD2. V lost 0 bases and J lost 4; bases outside the gene matches: 9. CDR1 is SGHRS, CDR2 YFSETQ, per germline. This CDR3 has 17 amino acids. The CDR3 DNA is TGCGCCAGCAGCTTGGCCCTAGCGGGGGACCCTCCAGAGACCCAGTACTTC. Protein sequence: CASSLALAGDPPETQYF.

This clone appeared a single time. This chain uses TRBV30 with TRBJ1-3, with 7 bases lining up with TRBD1. There are 14 residues in the CDR3. V gave up 2 bases and J gave up 0 bases; unmatched junction bases: 1. The V gene's germline CDR1 is GTSNPN and CDR2 SVGIG (reference sequence). Here the CDR3 DNA reads TGTGCCTGGAGTCAGGGGGGCTCTGGAAACACCATATATTTT. Translating it yields CAWSQGGSGNTIYF.

V usage is TRBV7-9 and J usage is TRBJ1-5; D possibly corresponds to TRBD1 (6 bases). Trimming stripped 1 base from V and 4 bases from J, with 11 bases between. The CDR3 runs to 15 residues. CDR1 SEHNR and CDR2 FQNEAQ come from the germline V gene (reference sequence). The CDR3, as DNA: TGTGCCAGCAGCTTAGGTCAGGGGCCTAATCAGCCCCAGCATTTT. It codes for CASSLGQGPNQPQHF.

This chain links TRBV11-2 with TRBJ2-3; TRBD2 aligns across 15 bases. This CDR3 spans 14 amino acids. Germline V gene lookup returns CDR1 SGHAT and CDR2 FQNNGV. The J segment lost 10 bases and the V segment lost 4 bases, leaving 3 bases of the junction unmatched. The DNA of the CDR3 is TGTGCCAGCAGCTCGGGACTAGCGGGGGGACCGCAGTATTTT. It is translated as CASSSGLAGGPQYF.

The chain carries TRBV7-9 and TRBJ1-1; D is undetermined. The CDR3 contains 15 residues. The V end lost 1 base, the J end lost 4 bases, and 13 bases lay between the germline ends. From germline, CDR1 is SEHNR and CDR2 FQNEAQ (reference sequence). CDR3 sequence: CASSLVSGLGTEAFF. The CDR3 DNA follows: TGTGCCAGCAGCTTAGTGTCCGGGTTAGGCACTGAAGCTTTCTTT.

This clone has only a few counts. The gene calls are TRBV25-1 and TRBJ2-1, with a weak D call TRBD2 (5 bases). CDR3 size: 14 residues. V was shortened by 3 bases and J by 7 bases, with 13 bases between the two germline ends. Germline V gene sequence: CDR1 MGHDK, CDR2 SYGVNS. The CDR3 loop is CASSERLPGNEQFF. The DNA for the CDR3 is TGTGCCAGCAGTGAGAGGCTACCGGGGAATGAGCAGTTCTTC.

The CDR3 DNA reads as TGTGCCTGGAATTGGGAAAGAGGCACGCAGTATTTT. Translation: CAWNWERGTQYF. The V call is TRBV30, the J call TRBJ2-3; unclear D gene. V was pared by 4 bases and J by 9 bases, with 14 bases between. The V gene's germline CDR1 is GTSNPN and CDR2 SVGIG (reference sequence). This CDR3 has 12 residues.

This clone came up a few times. This chain joins TRBV7-2 and TRBJ1-5; 10 nucleotides line up with TRBD1. The CDR3 spans 14 residues. Germline assignment: CDR1 SGHTA and CDR2 FQGNSA. The V segment lost 5 bases and the J segment 4 bases; nucleotides outside the gene matches: 2. CDR3 sequence reads: CASSRTGGNQPQHF. The CDR3 DNA reads as TGTGCCAGCAGCCGGACAGGGGGGAATCAGCCCCAGCATTTT. Together with reference TRBV7-2 and TRBJ1-5, the CDR3 gives the full variable domain: GAGVSQSPSNKVTEKGKDVELRCDPISGHTALYWYRQSLGQGLEFLIYFQGNSAPDKSGLPSDRFSAERTGGSVSTLTIQRTQQEDSAVYLCASSRTGGNQPQHFGDGTRLSIL.

V gene TRBV9 combines with J gene TRBJ1-5, with no clear D. The V gene lost 3 bases and the J gene lost 1 base, with 20 bases spanning the gap. The CDR3 contains 18 residues. The germline V gene has CDR1 SGDLS and CDR2 YYNGEE. The CDR3 nucleotides read TGTGCCAGCAGCGGACGGCGGGGAGAGGTACGAAGCAATCAGCCCCAGCATTTT. Translating it yields CASSGRRGEVRSNQPQHF.

The chain has TRBV5-1 and TRBJ2-1; 8 nucleotides match TRBD1. With 1 base clipped from V and 7 bases from J, the junction kept 7 bases outside the gene matches. This CDR3 region has 15 residues. Germline V lookup: CDR1 SGHRS, CDR2 YFSETQ. The CDR3 is CASSLKSGGANEQFF. CDR3 in DNA: TGCGCCAGCAGCTTGAAGTCAGGGGGCGCAAATGAGCAGTTCTTC.

This clone was counted only a few times. The chain links TRBV10-3 to TRBJ2-5; TRBD1 matches 7 bases. This CDR3 contains 12 residues. The V gene's germline CDR1 is ENHRY and CDR2 SYGVKD. Unmatched junction bases numbered 0, after V lost 4 bases and J lost 4 bases. Here the CDR3 reads CAISGDRETQYF. The CDR3 DNA reads TGTGCCATCAGTGGGGACAGAGAGACCCAGTACTTC.

V gene TRBV6-6 combines with J gene TRBJ1-5; D not resolved. The CDR3 has 11 residues. Trimming took 6 bases from V and 3 from J, leaving 3 bases between them. Germline CDR1 is MNHNY and CDR2 is SVGAGI (reference sequence). The DNA for the CDR3 is TGTGCCAGCAGCCACAATCAGCCCCAGCATTTT. Translated, it gives CASSHNQPQHF.

On this clone: Other DNA sequences in this sample translate to the same CDR3. The chain recombines TRBV30 with TRBJ1-1; D is unclear. Trimming stripped 3 bases from V and 3 bases from J, with 11 bases between. The CDR3 contains 13 residues. The germline gives CDR1 GTSNPN, CDR2 SVGIG (reference sequence). CDR3 region: CAWSGLTYTEAFF. CDR3 nucleotide sequence: TGTGCCTGGAGCGGGTTGACCTACACTGAAGCTTTCTTT.